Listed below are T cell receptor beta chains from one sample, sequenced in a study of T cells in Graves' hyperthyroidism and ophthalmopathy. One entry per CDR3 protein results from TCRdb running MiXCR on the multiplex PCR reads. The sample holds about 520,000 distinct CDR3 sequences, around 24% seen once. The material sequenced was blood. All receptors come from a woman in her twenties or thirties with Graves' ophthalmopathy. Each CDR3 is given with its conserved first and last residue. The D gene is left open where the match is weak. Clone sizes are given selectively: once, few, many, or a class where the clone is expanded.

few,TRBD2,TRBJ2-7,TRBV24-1,CATSDLAGGRYEQYF,TGTGCCACCAGTGATTTGGCGGGGGGTAGGTACGAGCAGTACTTC
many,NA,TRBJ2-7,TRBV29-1,CSVLRDLDYEQYF,TGCAGCGTCCTCCGGGACCTAGACTACGAGCAGTACTTC
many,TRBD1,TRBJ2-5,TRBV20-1,CSARLQGAETQYF,TGCAGTGCTAGGTTACAGGGGGCCGAGACCCAGTACTTC
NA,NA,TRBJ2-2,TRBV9,CASSIVTGTPNTGELFF,TGTGCCAGCAGTATAGTTACAGGGACCCCGAACACCGGGGAGCTGTTTTTT
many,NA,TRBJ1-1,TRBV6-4,CASSDSGGNTEAFF,TGTGCCAGCAGTGACTCTGGGGGGAACACTGAAGCTTTCTTT
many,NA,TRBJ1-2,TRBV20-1,CSAYSTGLGTLYGYTF,TGCAGTGCTTATTCTACAGGGCTTGGAACCCTCTATGGCTACACCTTC
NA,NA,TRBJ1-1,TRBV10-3,CAITDGGNTEAFF,TGTGCCATCACGGATGGGGGGAACACTGAAGCTTTCTTT
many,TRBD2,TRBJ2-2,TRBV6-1,CASSALAGVLVTGELFF,TGTGCCAGCAGTGCCCTAGCGGGGGTTCTGGTGACCGGGGAGCTGTTTTTT
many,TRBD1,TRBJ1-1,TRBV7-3,CASNPGQTFRVNEAFF,TGTGCCAGCAACCCGGGACAGACCTTCAGGGTAAATGAAGCTTTCTTT
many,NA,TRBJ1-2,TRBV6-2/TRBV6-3,CASSPLTGNYGYTF,TGTGCCAGCAGTCCTCTCACCGGAAACTATGGCTACACCTTC
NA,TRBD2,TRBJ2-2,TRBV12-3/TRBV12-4,CASSTRTSGGDTGELFF,TGTGCCAGCAGTACTAGGACTAGCGGGGGGGACACCGGGGAGCTGTTTTTT
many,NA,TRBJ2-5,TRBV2,CAGRGQEETQYF,TGTGCCGGGAGGGGACAGGAAGAGACCCAGTACTTC
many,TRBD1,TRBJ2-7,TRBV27,CASSLSGGTGASEQYF,TGTGCCAGCAGTTTATCTGGGGGGACAGGGGCCTCCGAGCAGTACTTC
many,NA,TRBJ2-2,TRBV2,CASRYRLGPNTGELFF,TGTGCCAGCAGGTACCGACTAGGCCCGAACACCGGGGAGCTGTTTTTT
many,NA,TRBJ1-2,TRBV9,CASSVSLLSNYGYTF,TGTGCCAGCAGCGTATCCCTCCTATCTAACTATGGCTACACCTTC
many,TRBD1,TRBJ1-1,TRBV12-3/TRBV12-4,CASSSLTGGTEAFF,TGTGCCAGCAGTTCCCTGACAGGGGGCACTGAAGCTTTCTTT
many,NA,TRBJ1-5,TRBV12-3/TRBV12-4,CASSHRGFLRNQPQHF,TGTGCCAGCAGTCATCGGGGGTTTTTACGCAATCAGCCCCAGCATTTT
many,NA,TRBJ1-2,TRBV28,CASSLRADYGYTF,TGTGCCAGCAGTTTACGCGCGGACTATGGCTACACCTTC
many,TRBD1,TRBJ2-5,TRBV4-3,CASSQDRGRSGETQYF,TGCGCCAGCAGCCAAGACAGGGGGCGGTCAGGGGAGACCCAGTACTTC
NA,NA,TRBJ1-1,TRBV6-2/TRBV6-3,CAISYRWGMNTEAFF,TGTGCCATCAGTTATCGTTGGGGAATGAACACTGAAGCTTTCTTT
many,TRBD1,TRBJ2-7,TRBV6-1,CASSVPRDRGNEQYF,TGTGCCAGCAGCGTGCCCCGGGACAGGGGAAACGAGCAGTACTTC
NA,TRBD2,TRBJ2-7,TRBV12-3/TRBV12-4,CASSPGGGSGRYEQYF,TGTGCCAGCAGCCCCGGAGGGGGTAGCGGGAGATACGAGCAGTACTTC
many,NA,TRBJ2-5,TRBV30,CAWSVIGSGTQYF,TGTGCCTGGAGTGTGATTGGGTCTGGGACCCAGTACTTC
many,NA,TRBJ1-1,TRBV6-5,CASSSPRNTEAFF,TGTGCCAGCAGTTCCCCCCGGAACACTGAAGCTTTCTTT
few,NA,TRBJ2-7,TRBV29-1,CSVGGISYEQYF,TGCAGCGTTGGGGGCATCTCCTACGAGCAGTACTTC
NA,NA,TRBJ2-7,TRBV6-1,CASSRSEICEQYF,TGTGCCAGCAGTCGATCGGAAATCTGCGAGCAGTACTTC
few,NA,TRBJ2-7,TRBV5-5,CASSSTDEQYF,TGTGCCAGCAGCTCGACGGACGAGCAGTACTTC
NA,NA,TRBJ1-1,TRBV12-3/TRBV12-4,CASRAARHTEAFF,TGTGCCAGCAGAGCGGCCCGGCACACTGAAGCTTTCTTT
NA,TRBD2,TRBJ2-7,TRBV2,CAWTGTSGSSAYEQYF,TGTGCCTGGACCGGGACTAGCGGGAGTTCTGCCTACGAGCAGTACTTC
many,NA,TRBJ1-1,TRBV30,CAWSVLPTNTEAFF,TGTGCCTGGAGTGTACTACCCACGAACACTGAAGCTTTCTTT
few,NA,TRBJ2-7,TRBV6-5,CASSYSLPTYEQYF,TGTGCCAGCAGTTACTCGCTGCCTACCTACGAGCAGTACTTC
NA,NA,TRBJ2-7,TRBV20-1,CKEGGFSYEQYF,TGCAAAGAGGGGGGATTCTCCTACGAGCAGTACTTC
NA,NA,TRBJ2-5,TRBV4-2,CASSQEGKTQYF,TGTGCCAGCAGCCAAGAAGGAAAGACCCAGTACTTC